Given below is one T cell receptor beta chain in context. The record originates from a study of blood T cell repertoires in COVID-19. Sequenced by immunoSEQ multiplex PCR; TCRdb stores in-frame clones only, minus some. The data hold around 400,000 clones, with under 90% observed a single time. Sequenced material: PBMCs or T cells enriched from blood (not recorded which). This clonotype was sampled from a woman in her twenties or thirties who had recovered from COVID-19.

The CDR3 spells CSVVYRGNTGELFF. For the CDR3, the DNA is TGCAGCGTTGTTTACAGGGGGAACACCGGGGAGCTGTTTTTT. The rearrangement uses TRBV29-1 and TRBJ2-2; 7 positions match TRBD1. Unmatched junction bases numbered 3, after V lost 4 bases and J lost 1 base. CDR1 is SQVTM and CDR2 is ANQGSEA in the germline V gene. This CDR3 has 14 amino acids.